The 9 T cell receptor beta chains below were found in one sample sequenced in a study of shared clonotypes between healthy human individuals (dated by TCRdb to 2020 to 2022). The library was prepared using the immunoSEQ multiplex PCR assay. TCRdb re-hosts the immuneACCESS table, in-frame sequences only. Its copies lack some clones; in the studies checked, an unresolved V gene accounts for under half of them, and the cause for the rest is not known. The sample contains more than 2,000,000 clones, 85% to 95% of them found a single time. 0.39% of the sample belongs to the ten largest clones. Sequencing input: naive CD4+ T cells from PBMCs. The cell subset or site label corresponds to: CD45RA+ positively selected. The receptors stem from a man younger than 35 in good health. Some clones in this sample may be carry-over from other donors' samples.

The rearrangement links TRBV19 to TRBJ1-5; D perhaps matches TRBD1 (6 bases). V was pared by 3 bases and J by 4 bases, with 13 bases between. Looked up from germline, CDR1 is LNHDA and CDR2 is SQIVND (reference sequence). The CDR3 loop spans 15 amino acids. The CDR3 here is CASSIPGRGNQPQHF. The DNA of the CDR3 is TGTGCCAGTAGTATTCCAGGCAGGGGAAATCAGCCCCAGCATTTT.

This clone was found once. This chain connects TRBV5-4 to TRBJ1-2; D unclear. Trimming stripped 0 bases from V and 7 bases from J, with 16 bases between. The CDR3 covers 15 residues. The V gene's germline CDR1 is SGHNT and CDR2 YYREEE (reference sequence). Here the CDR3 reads CASSLGAQPLGGYTF. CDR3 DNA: TGTGCCAGCAGCTTGGGCGCTCAGCCCTTGGGTGGCTACACCTTC. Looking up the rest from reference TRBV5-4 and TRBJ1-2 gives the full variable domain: ETGVTQSPTHLIKTRGQQVTLRCSSQSGHNTVSWYQQALGQGPQFIFQYYREEENGRGNFPPRFSGLQFPNYSSELNVNALELDDSALYLCASSLGAQPLGGYTFGSGTRLTVV.

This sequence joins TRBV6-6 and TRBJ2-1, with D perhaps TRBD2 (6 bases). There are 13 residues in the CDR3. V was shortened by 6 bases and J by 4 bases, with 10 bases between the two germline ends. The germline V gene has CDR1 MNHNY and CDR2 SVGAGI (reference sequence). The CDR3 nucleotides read TGTGCCAGCAGCTGGGACTCTTACAATGAGCAGTTCTTC. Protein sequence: CASSWDSYNEQFF.

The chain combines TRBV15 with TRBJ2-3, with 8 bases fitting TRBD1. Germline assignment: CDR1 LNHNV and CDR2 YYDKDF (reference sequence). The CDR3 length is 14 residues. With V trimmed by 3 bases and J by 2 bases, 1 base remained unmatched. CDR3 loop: CATSRGQVTDTQYF. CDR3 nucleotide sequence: TGTGCCACCAGCAGGGGACAGGTCACAGATACGCAGTATTTT.

This CDR3 is CASSSYRGMDYEQYF. The CDR3 DNA reads as TGCGCCAGCAGCTCCTATCGGGGGATGGACTACGAGCAGTACTTC. The chain couples TRBV5-1 to TRBJ2-7; TRBD2 is a possible D gene (6 bases). Germline V gene sequence: CDR1 SGHRS, CDR2 YFSETQ. Trimming left V 3 bases short and J 3 bases short, with 16 bases between. The CDR3 consists of 15 residues.

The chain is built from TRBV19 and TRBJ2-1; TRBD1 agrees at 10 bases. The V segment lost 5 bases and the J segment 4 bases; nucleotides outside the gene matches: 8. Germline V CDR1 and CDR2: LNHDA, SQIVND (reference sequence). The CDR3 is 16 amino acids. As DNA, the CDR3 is TGTGCCAGTAGTGCTTATCCGGGACAGGGGTACAATGAGCAGTTCTTC. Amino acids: CASSAYPGQGYNEQFF.

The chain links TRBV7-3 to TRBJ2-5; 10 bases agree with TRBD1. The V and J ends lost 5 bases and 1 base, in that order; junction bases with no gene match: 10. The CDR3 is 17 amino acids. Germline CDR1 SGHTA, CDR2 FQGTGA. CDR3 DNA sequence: TGTGCCAGCAGCCCCCCCCCGAGACAGGGGGCCCAAGAGACCCAGTACTTC. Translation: CASSPPPRQGAQETQYF.

Here the CDR3 reads CASTPEINEQFF. The CDR3 coding sequence is TGTGCCAGCACCCCTGAGATCAATGAGCAGTTCTTC. This chain connects TRBV11-2 to TRBJ2-1; D is uncertain. Trimming pared 7 bases from V and 6 bases from J, leaving 10 bases between. Germline assignment: CDR1 SGHAT and CDR2 FQNNGV. The CDR3 contains 12 residues.

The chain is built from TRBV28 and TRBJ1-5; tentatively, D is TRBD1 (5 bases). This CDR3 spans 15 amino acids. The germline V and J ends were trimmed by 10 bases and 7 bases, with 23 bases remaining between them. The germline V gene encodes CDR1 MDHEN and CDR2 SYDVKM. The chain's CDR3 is CATVLGGRGGQPQHF. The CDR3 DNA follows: TGTGCCACAGTCCTGGGAGGGAGGGGTGGACAGCCCCAGCATTTT.